Sequencing of this T cell receptor (beta chain) was carried out in a study of control samples from healthy donors and cancer patients. Measured with immunoSEQ multiplex PCR; TCRdb has only the in-frame clones, and not every one. This repertoire shows about 82,000 clones, 90% to 95% found once; its top ten account for 4.8%. As for this clone: Mismatch with germline at one junction end may stem from a read error.

This receptor was taken from a young woman in good health. The specimen sequenced was blood.

In DNA, the CDR3 is TGTGCTAGCAGCTTAAAGGGCACCGGGGAGCTGTTTTTT. Its protein is CASSLKGTGELFF. The chain uses TRBV7-7 and TRBJ2-2, with D unclear. The CDR3 extends over 13 amino acids. Germline V gene lookup returns CDR1 SSHAT and CDR2 FNYEAQ (reference sequence).